Following are 10 T cell receptor beta chains from one sample sequenced in a study of blood T cell repertoires in COVID-19 (dated by TCRdb to 2018 to 2020). Receptor libraries were prepared by the immunoSEQ multiplex PCR assay. The table was pulled from immuneACCESS by TCRdb, which kept in-frame rearrangements only. Such tables lose some clones; where checked, under half of the loss comes from unresolved V genes, and the rest has no known cause. This sample has about 220,000 clones in its table, and around four fifths of those were observed once. 8.2% of the sample belongs to the ten largest clones. The sequencing input was peripheral blood. The receptors shown here come from a woman in her forties or fifties with acute or convalescent COVID-19.

This chain uses TRBV6-5 with TRBJ2-7; TRBD2 aligns across 8 bases. V trimming: 2 bases; J trimming: 4 bases; junction bases outside the gene matches: 7. This CDR3 has 15 amino acids. Germline CDR1 is MNHEY and CDR2 is SVGAGI. This CDR3 is CASSYVGTSTYEQYF. The DNA for the CDR3 is TGTGCCAGCAGTTACGTCGGGACTAGTACGTACGAGCAGTACTTC.

The chain is built from TRBV5-1 and TRBJ2-2; 12 positions match TRBD2. The ends lost 1 base at V and 6 bases at J; junction bases unmatched: 4. Germline-derived CDR1 and CDR2 are SGHRS and YFSETQ. The CDR3 totals 16 residues. CDR3 sequence: CASSLIASGGAGELFF. The DNA for the CDR3 is TGCGCCAGCAGCTTGATTGCTAGCGGGGGGGCCGGGGAGCTGTTTTTT. Full variable domain (rest looked up from reference TRBV5-1 and TRBJ2-2): KAGVTQTPRYLIKTRGQQVTLSCSPISGHRSVSWYQQTPGQGLQFLFEYFSETQRNKGNFPGRFSGRQFSNSRSEMNVSTLELGDSALYLCASSLIASGGAGELFFGEGSRLTVL.

The chain combines TRBV6-5 with TRBJ2-1; 8 positions match TRBD2. This CDR3 comprises 15 residues. The V gene's germline CDR1 is MNHEY and CDR2 SVGAGI. V trimming: 6 bases; J trimming: 9 bases; junction bases outside the gene matches: 13. The CDR3 reads CASSGRAFGGGEQFF. Here the CDR3 DNA reads TGTGCCAGCAGCGGGAGGGCCTTCGGAGGGGGTGAGCAGTTCTTC.

This clone was observed a single time. The V and J genes are TRBV2 and TRBJ2-3; 7 nucleotides agree with TRBD2. Germline V gene data show CDR1 as SNHLY and CDR2 as FYNNEI. The CDR3 is 14 residues long. Trimming took 4 bases from V and 6 from J; bases not matched to a gene: 7. In DNA, the CDR3 is TGTGCCAGCAGTGGTCCCCGGGGGGTGGATACGCAGTATTTT. Translated, it gives CASSGPRGVDTQYF.

The chain combines TRBV19 with TRBJ1-1, with TRBD1 matching 9 bases. Losses at the gene ends were 9 bases for V and 3 bases for J; bases not matched to a gene: 17. The CDR3 extends over 17 amino acids. Per the germline V gene, CDR1 is LNHDA and CDR2 is SQIVND (reference sequence). CDR3 sequence reads: CASNAGTGRGVDTEAFF. The CDR3 coding sequence is TGTGCCAGCAACGCCGGGACAGGGAGAGGCGTAGACACTGAAGCTTTCTTT.

The gene calls are TRBV28 and TRBJ2-3; possible D gene TRBD1, 5 bases. CDR1 and CDR2 (germline): MDHEN, SYDVKM. The CDR3 is 11 residues long. Trimming took off 5 bases at V and 10 bases at J, with 10 bases between the two ends. CDR3 nucleotide sequence: TGTGCCAGCAGTGAATGGGGCCCGCAGTATTTT. This translates into CASSEWGPQYF.

This sequence joins TRBV28 and TRBJ1-5; tentative D call: TRBD1 (6 bases). Trimming took off 10 bases at V and 4 bases at J, with 17 bases between the two ends. Germline lookup yields CDR1 MDHEN and CDR2 SYDVKM. This CDR3 comprises 14 residues. The chain's CDR3 is CATISGTKNQPQHF. CDR3 sequence (DNA): TGTGCCACCATCTCCGGGACAAAGAATCAGCCCCAGCATTTT.

J is TRBJ2-3 and V is TRBV28, with D possibly being TRBD2 (5 bases). With 2 bases removed from V and 11 bases from J, the gap between germline ends came to 11 bases. The length of the CDR3 is 12 residues. In germline, CDR1 is MDHEN, CDR2 SYDVKM. The CDR3 DNA reads TGTGCCAGCAGTTTAGAGGCCGGAGGGCAGTATTTT. Translating it yields CASSLEAGGQYF.

The chain combines TRBV18 with TRBJ1-1, with 8 nucleotides matching TRBD1. With V trimmed by 2 bases and J by 6 bases, 5 bases remained unmatched. Germline CDR1 KGHSH, CDR2 LQKENI. The CDR3 loop spans 14 amino acids. Here the CDR3 DNA reads TGTGCCAGCTCACCAAGGACAGGGCACGCTGAAGCTTTCTTT. Its translation: CASSPRTGHAEAFF.

The chain has TRBV5-6 and TRBJ1-6; the D is unclear. CDR1 is SGHDT and CDR2 is YYEEEE in the germline V gene. This CDR3 is built from 13 residues. Trimming removed 3 bases from V and 3 bases from J, with 4 bases in between. In DNA, the CDR3 is TGTGCCAGCAGCTACTTCTATAATTCACCCCTCCACTTT. It encodes CASSYFYNSPLHF.